The 26 T cell receptor beta chains below were found in one sample sequenced in a study of cytomegalovirus exposure and HLA in healthy donors. PCR amplification relied on 60 Vbeta primers (plus 13 Jbeta primers). Assay used: immunoSEQ multiplex PCR; TCRdb lists only in-frame clones, some missing. The table includes about 200,000 clones, about 81% detected once. Input material: PBMCs. The receptors derive from a woman between 50 and 59 years old in good health and CMV-seropositive.

This rearrangement joins TRBV21-1 to TRBJ2-1; TRBD2 is the table's D call, not checked against the DNA. TRBV21-1 is a pseudogene. CDR3 size: 15 residues. The DNA for the CDR3 is TGTGCCAGCACCAAAGGGGGGGGGCGGAAGTATGAGCAGTTCTTC. This translates into CASTKGGGRKYEQFF.

This chain uses TRBV7-2 with TRBJ1-2, with 7 bases lining up with TRBD1. The CDR3 totals 14 residues. CDR1 is SGHTA, CDR2 FQGNSA, per germline. V shed 5 bases, J shed 2 bases, and the junction held 5 bases outside the gene matches. The CDR3: CASSAIGGNYGYTF. The CDR3 DNA reads as TGTGCCAGCAGCGCCATAGGGGGCAACTATGGCTACACCTTC.

The DNA of the CDR3 is TGTGCCAGCGACCGCACTAGCGGGAGTGGAATAGATACGCAGTATTTT. Its protein product is CASDRTSGSGIDTQYF. The V gene is TRBV5-6, the J gene TRBJ2-3; 11 positions agree with TRBD2. This CDR3 has 16 amino acids. J lost 5 bases, V lost 7 bases, and 12 bases had no gene match. CDR1 SGHDT and CDR2 YYEEEE come from the germline V gene.

V and J are TRBV21-1 and TRBJ1-1. TRBV21-1 counts as a pseudogene. The CDR3 is 11 amino acids. CDR3 nucleotide sequence: TGTGCCAGCAGCTTCGTCACTGAAGCTTTCTTT. Its protein is CASSFVTEAFF.

J is TRBJ1-2 and V is TRBV10-3; TRBD1 agrees at 8 bases. With V trimmed by 2 bases and J by 6 bases, 5 bases remained unmatched. This CDR3 is 14 amino acids long. Germline V gene lookup returns CDR1 ENHRY and CDR2 SYGVKD. The CDR3 loop reads CAISEQGAHHGYTF. The CDR3 nucleotides are TGTGCCATCAGTGAGCAGGGGGCGCATCATGGCTACACCTTC.

In its sample, this clone was seen a few times. CDR3: CASSLGQLSLHF. DNA for the CDR3: TGTGCCAGCAGTTTGGGACAGCTCTCCCTCCACTTT. The chain employs TRBV28 and TRBJ1-6; 7 nucleotides align to TRBD1. The germline gives CDR1 MDHEN, CDR2 SYDVKM. Unmatched junction bases numbered 4, after V lost 3 bases and J lost 14 bases. The CDR3 is made up of 12 amino acids. Supplemented by reference TRBV28 and TRBJ1-6, the full variable domain reads DVKVTQSSRYLVKRTGEKVFLECVQDMDHENMFWYRQDPGLGLRLIYFSYDVKMKEKGDIPEGYSVSREKKERFSLILESASTNQTSMYLCASSLGQLSLHFGNGTRLTVT.

The V gene is TRBV19, the J gene TRBJ1-1; D gene ambiguous. The germline gives CDR1 LNHDA, CDR2 SQIVND (reference sequence). CDR3 length equals 13 residues. With 7 bases removed from V and 5 bases from J, the gap between germline ends came to 14 bases. CDR3 protein: CASMRPSGTEAFF. The DNA for the CDR3 is TGTGCCAGTATGAGACCATCGGGTACTGAAGCTTTCTTT.

The rearrangement links TRBV30 to TRBJ2-1; D is possibly TRBD1 (6 bases). CDR1 is GTSNPN and CDR2 is SVGIG in the germline V gene (reference sequence). The ends were cut back, 7 bases at V and 6 bases at J, with 19 bases in the middle. There are 14 residues in the CDR3. CDR3 sequence reads: CAFLEWGRANEQFF. CDR3 nucleotide sequence: TGTGCCTTTCTCGAGTGGGGGCGGGCCAATGAGCAGTTCTTC.

The CDR3 DNA sequence: TGTGCCAGCAGCTCCCGGGGACTAGCGGCACAAGAGACCCAGTACTTC. The encoded protein is CASSSRGLAAQETQYF. This chain uses TRBV7-6 with TRBJ2-5; 11 bases map to TRBD2. Per germline, CDR1 SGHVS and CDR2 FNYEAQ. The ends lost 4 bases at V and 2 bases at J; junction bases unmatched: 6. The CDR3 contains 16 residues. Variable domain in full (rest from reference TRBV7-6 and TRBJ2-5): GAGVSQSPRYKVTKRGQDVALRCDPISGHVSLYWYRQALGQGPEFLTYFNYEAQQDKSGLPNDRFSAERPEGSISTLTIQRTEQRDSAMYRCASSSRGLAAQETQYFGPGTRLLVL.

The chain joins TRBV6-6 to TRBJ1-2; D gene unclear. V was cut by 8 bases and J by 1 base, with 8 bases left in between. Looked up from germline, CDR1 is MNHNY and CDR2 is SVGAGI (reference sequence). The CDR3 runs to 12 residues. Written as DNA, the CDR3 is TGTGCCAGCGGAGGCTTTAACTATGGCTACACCTTC. The encoded protein is CASGGFNYGYTF.

This clone came up once. The rearrangement uses TRBV6-4 and TRBJ1-4; perhaps TRBD1 as D (5 bases). Per the germline V gene, CDR1 is MRHNA and CDR2 is SNTAGT. The V end was cut by 6 bases, the J end by 4 bases, with 18 bases between. CDR3 length: 16 residues. The CDR3 reads CASRTSRGGVNEKLFF. For the CDR3, the DNA is TGTGCCAGCAGGACATCCCGGGGGGGGGTTAATGAAAAACTGTTTTTT.

The chain recombines TRBV6-1 with TRBJ2-1, with D tentatively TRBD2 (5 bases). The CDR3 has 15 amino acids. V lost 5 bases to trimming and J lost 2 bases, with 13 bases between them. Germline V gene sequence: CDR1 MNHNS, CDR2 SASEGT. The CDR3 DNA reads as TGTGCCAGCAGTAAAGACTTGACTACCTACAATGAGCAGTTCTTC. Translating gives CASSKDLTTYNEQFF.

The V call is TRBV6-4, the J call TRBJ2-1; D possibly corresponds to TRBD1 (5 bases). The CDR3 has 15 amino acids. Per the germline V gene, CDR1 is MRHNA and CDR2 is SNTAGT. The V and J ends lost 6 bases and 5 bases respectively, with 17 bases between them. The CDR3 is CASRRTLGANNEQFF. The CDR3 DNA reads as TGTGCCAGCAGACGGACCCTTGGGGCGAACAATGAGCAGTTCTTC.

The chain joins TRBV27 to TRBJ2-2; 9 bases are shared with TRBD1. Per the germline V gene, CDR1 is MNHEY and CDR2 is SMNVEV (reference sequence). V trimming: 0 bases; J trimming: 7 bases; junction bases outside the gene matches: 3. The CDR3 has 15 amino acids. CDR3 coding DNA: TGTGCCAGCAGTTTATCGGGACAGGGTATCGGGGAGCTGTTTTTT. As protein: CASSLSGQGIGELFF.

The chain links TRBV4-3 to TRBJ2-1; 8 bases map to TRBD2. Looked up from germline, CDR1 is LGHNA and CDR2 is YSLEER. The trim removed 0 bases at V and 2 bases at J, leaving 6 bases unmatched. The CDR3 runs to 17 residues. CDR3 DNA: TGCGCCAGCAGCCAAGATGCCGGGGGGGCCCCCTACAATGAGCAGTTCTTC. The encoded protein is CASSQDAGGAPYNEQFF.

The V call is TRBV27, the J call TRBJ2-3; D may be TRBD2 (6 bases). The CDR3 is made up of 15 amino acids. Germline V lookup: CDR1 MNHEY, CDR2 SMNVEV (reference sequence). V was clipped by 6 bases and J by 1 base, with 14 bases between them. DNA of the CDR3: TGTGCCAGCAGCTTAGCGGATCTCGGCACAGATACGCAGTATTTT. Encoded protein: CASSLADLGTDTQYF.

The rearrangement joins TRBV28 to TRBJ1-4; D is unresolved. Trimming left V 5 bases short and J 0 bases short, with 10 bases between. Germline lookup yields CDR1 MDHEN and CDR2 SYDVKM. CDR3 size: 15 residues. CDR3 sequence: CASSPPPATNEKLFF. CDR3 coding DNA: TGTGCCAGCAGTCCCCCTCCCGCAACTAATGAAAAACTGTTTTTT.

Concerning this clone itself: One junction end disagrees with the germline gene, perhaps due to a read error. The DNA for the CDR3 is TGTACCAGCTCGGGTGGACAGGGAGAAGGCTACACCTTC. It yields the protein CTSSGGQGEGYTF. The V gene is TRBV9, the J gene TRBJ1-2; 8 bases agree with TRBD1. This CDR3 region has 13 residues. Per the germline V gene, CDR1 is SGDLS and CDR2 is YYNGEE.

V is TRBV4-1 and J is TRBJ2-5; 16 bases align to TRBD2. Germline V gives CDR1 MGHRA, CDR2 YSYEKL. J was trimmed by 5 bases and V by 3 bases; bases with no gene match: 6. The CDR3 length is 17 residues. The CDR3: CASSQGLAGGGGETQYF. In DNA form, the CDR3 reads TGCGCCAGCAGCCAGGGACTAGCGGGAGGGGGAGGGGAGACCCAGTACTTC.

This clone was seen a single time. The chain couples TRBV28 to TRBJ1-1; 9 bases fit TRBD1. The CDR3 length is 14 residues. The trim removed 6 bases at V and 7 bases at J, leaving 9 bases unmatched. Germline values: CDR1 MDHEN, CDR2 SYDVKM. CDR3 nucleotides: TGTGCCAGCAGAAGAGGACAGGGGATTTATGAAGCTTTCTTT. Translating gives CASRRGQGIYEAFF.

The V gene is TRBV29-1, the J gene TRBJ2-1; TRBD2 might be the D (5 bases). The V gene lost 6 bases and the J gene lost 0 bases, with 12 bases spanning the gap. The V gene's germline CDR1 is SQVTM and CDR2 ANQGSEA. CDR3 length: 14 amino acids. The CDR3 coding sequence is TGCAGCGTAGCCGGGATGAGCTCCTACAATGAGCAGTTCTTC. Its protein is CSVAGMSSYNEQFF.

This clone was counted only a few times. A read error may account for a junction end that differs from germline. This sequence joins TRBV7-9 and TRBJ2-1, with a weak D call TRBD1 (5 bases). Germline assignment: CDR1 SEHNR and CDR2 FQNEAQ (reference sequence). The CDR3 spans 13 residues. The CDR3 DNA is TGTTCCAGCAGCTTTCAGGGTAGCAATGAGCAGTTCTTC. This translates into CSSSFQGSNEQFF.

In regard to this clone: Germline is not matched at one junction end, which may reflect a read error. The gene calls are TRBV7-9 and TRBJ2-2; possibly TRBD1 for D (6 bases). The CDR3 consists of 16 residues. CDR1 and CDR2 from the germline V gene are SEHNR and FQNEAQ (reference sequence). Here the CDR3 reads CSSSLSSGTSAGELFF. CDR3 bases: TGTTCCAGCAGCTTGTCGTCCGGGACATCGGCCGGGGAGCTGTTTTTT.

The rearrangement joins TRBV28 to TRBJ1-1; 7 bases map to TRBD1. CDR1 and CDR2 from the germline V gene are MDHEN and SYDVKM. The CDR3 contains 15 residues. V was clipped by 6 bases and J by 3 bases; unmatched bases: 10. CDR3 nucleotide sequence: TGTGCCAGCAGACCCAGACAGGGTTGGCACACTGAAGCTTTCTTT. It is translated as CASRPRQGWHTEAFF.

This rearrangement joins TRBV6-6 to TRBJ2-4; TRBD2 aligns across 9 bases. J gave up 0 bases and V 6 bases, and 6 bases lay outside the gene matches. The CDR3 loop spans 16 amino acids. Germline V gene data show CDR1 as MNHNY and CDR2 as SVGAGI (reference sequence). CDR3 sequence (DNA): TGTGCCAGCAGCCTGACTAGCGGAGCAGCCAAAAACATTCAGTACTTC. Its protein is CASSLTSGAAKNIQYF.

V and J are TRBV6-5 and TRBJ1-6, with 9 bases fitting TRBD1. The CDR3 contains 14 residues. The ends lost 8 bases at V and 7 bases at J; junction bases unmatched: 6. The germline gives CDR1 MNHEY, CDR2 SVGAGI. For the CDR3, the DNA is TGTGCCAGCGGTAGGACAGGGGAAAATTCACCCCTCCACTTT. Its translation: CASGRTGENSPLHF.